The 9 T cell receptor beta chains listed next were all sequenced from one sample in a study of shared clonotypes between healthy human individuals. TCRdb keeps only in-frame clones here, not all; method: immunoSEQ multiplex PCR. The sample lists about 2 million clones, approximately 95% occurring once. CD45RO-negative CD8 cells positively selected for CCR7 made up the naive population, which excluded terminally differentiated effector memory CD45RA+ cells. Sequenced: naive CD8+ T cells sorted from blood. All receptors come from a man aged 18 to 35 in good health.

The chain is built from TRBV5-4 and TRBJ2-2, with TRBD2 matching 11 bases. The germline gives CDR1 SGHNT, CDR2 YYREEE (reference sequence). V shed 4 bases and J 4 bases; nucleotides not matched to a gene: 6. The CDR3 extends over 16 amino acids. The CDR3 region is CASSSTSGRGTGELFF. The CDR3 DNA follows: TGTGCCAGCAGCAGCACTAGCGGGAGAGGCACCGGGGAGCTGTTTTTT.

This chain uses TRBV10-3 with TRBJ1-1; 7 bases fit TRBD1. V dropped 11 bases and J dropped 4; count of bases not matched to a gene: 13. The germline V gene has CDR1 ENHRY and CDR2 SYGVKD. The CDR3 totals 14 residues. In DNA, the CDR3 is TGTGCCGCCGGACAGGTTGATGGAGGCACTGAAGCTTTCTTT. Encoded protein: CAAGQVDGGTEAFF.

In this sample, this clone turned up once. CDR3 sequence reads: CASSQGAGHHYGYTF. The CDR3 region has the DNA TGTGCCAGCAGCCAAGGGGCAGGCCATCACTATGGCTACACCTTC. The rearrangement joins TRBV14 to TRBJ1-2; no clear D. Germline V gene lookup returns CDR1 SGHDN and CDR2 FVKESK. With 1 base removed from V and 3 bases from J, the gap between germline ends came to 12 bases. The CDR3 totals 15 residues.

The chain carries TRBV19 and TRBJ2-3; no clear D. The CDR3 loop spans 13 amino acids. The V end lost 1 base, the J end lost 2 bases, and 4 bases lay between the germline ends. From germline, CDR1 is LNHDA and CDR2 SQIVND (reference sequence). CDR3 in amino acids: CASSIGFTDTQYF. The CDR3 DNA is TGTGCCAGTAGTATAGGCTTCACAGATACGCAGTATTTT.

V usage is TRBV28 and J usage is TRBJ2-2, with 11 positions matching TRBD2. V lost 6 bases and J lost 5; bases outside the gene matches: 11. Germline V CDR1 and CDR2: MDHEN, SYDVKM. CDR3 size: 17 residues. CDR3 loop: CASSILAGAPGTGELFF. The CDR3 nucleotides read TGTGCCAGCAGCATACTAGCGGGGGCGCCGGGGACCGGGGAGCTGTTTTTT.

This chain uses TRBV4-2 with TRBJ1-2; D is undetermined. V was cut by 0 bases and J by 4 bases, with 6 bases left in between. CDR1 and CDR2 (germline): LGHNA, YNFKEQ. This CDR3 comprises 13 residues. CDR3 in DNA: TGTGCCAGCAGCCAAGACGGACTCTATGGCTACACCTTC. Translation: CASSQDGLYGYTF.

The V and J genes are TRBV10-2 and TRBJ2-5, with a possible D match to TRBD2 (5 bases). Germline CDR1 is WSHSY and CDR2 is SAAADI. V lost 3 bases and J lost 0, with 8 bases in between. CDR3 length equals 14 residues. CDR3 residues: CASSDQRNQETQYF. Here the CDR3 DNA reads TGCGCCAGCAGTGATCAGCGGAACCAAGAGACCCAGTACTTC.

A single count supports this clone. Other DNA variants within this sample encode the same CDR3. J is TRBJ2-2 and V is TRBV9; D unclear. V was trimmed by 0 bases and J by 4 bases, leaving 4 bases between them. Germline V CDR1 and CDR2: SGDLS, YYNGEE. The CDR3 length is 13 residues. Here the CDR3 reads CASSVGVTGELFF. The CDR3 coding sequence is TGTGCCAGCAGCGTAGGTGTCACCGGGGAGCTGTTTTTT.

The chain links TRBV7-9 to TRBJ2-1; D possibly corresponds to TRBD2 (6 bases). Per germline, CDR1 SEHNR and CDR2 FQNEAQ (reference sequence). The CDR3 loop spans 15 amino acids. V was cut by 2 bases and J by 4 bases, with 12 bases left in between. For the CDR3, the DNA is TGTGCCAGCAGCTTATACGCCGGGAGTTACAATGAGCAGTTCTTC. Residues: CASSLYAGSYNEQFF.